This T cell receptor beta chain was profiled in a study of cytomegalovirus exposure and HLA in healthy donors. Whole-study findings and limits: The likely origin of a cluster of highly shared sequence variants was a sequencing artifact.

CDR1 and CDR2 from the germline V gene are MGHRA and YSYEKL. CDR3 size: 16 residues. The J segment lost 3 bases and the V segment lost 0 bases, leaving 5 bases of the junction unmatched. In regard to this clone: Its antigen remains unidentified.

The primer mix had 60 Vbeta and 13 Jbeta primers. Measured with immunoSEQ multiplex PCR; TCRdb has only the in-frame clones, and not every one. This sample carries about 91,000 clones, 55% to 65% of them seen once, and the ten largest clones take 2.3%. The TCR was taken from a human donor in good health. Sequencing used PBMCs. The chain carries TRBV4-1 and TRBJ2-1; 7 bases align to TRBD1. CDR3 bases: TGCGCCAGCAGCCAAGACCTAGGGGGCGGCTACAATGAGCAGTTCTTC. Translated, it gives CASSQDLGGGYNEQFF.